This TCR beta chain was sequenced for a study of blood T cell repertoires in COVID-19. Study-level background: Sources were T cells, B-cell-depleted T cells, or PBMCs; the material itself was cDNA or gDNA.

This CDR3 is built from 17 residues. Deletions cut 2 bases from V and 5 bases from J, with 20 bases between. Germline CDR1 reads SGHDT; CDR2 reads YYEEEE. Generated by immunoSEQ multiplex PCR, the TCRdb table keeps only in-frame clones and is missing some. Among some 130,000 clones listed, over 85% were seen once. Sequencing was performed on peripheral blood. The chain recombines TRBV5-6 with TRBJ1-5, with a weak D call TRBD1 (5 bases). The TCR was taken from a man between 60 and 75 years old with COVID-19, enrolled during active disease. CDR3 sequence reads: CASSFYSGQGRDQPQHF. CDR3 nucleotides: TGTGCCAGCAGCTTCTACTCTGGGCAGGGCCGCGATCAGCCCCAGCATTTT.